This is a list of T cell receptor beta chains from one sample in a study of CD8+CD57+ T cells in acquired aplastic anemia. TCRdb re-derived calls from the reads in MiXCR, one entry per CDR3 protein. Here the sample spans over 150,000 distinct CDR3 sequences, 63% being singletons. What was sequenced was sorted CD4+, CD8+, or CD8+CD57+ T cells (not recorded which) from PBMCs. The receptors were sampled from a human donor with aplastic anemia. The CDR3 runs from the conserved cysteine through the conserved F or W. D genes are given only for firm matches. Not all rows give a size; the values are once, few, many and, for expanded clones, a class.

j_call cdr3_length v_call clone_size d_call cdr3_aa cdr3_nt
TRBJ2-2 15 TRBV29-1 NA TRBD2 CSTTGTGGDTGELFF TGCAGCACTACGGGGACGGGGGGTGACACCGGGGAGCTGTTTTTT
TRBJ2-1 15 TRBV15 NA NA CATSSLEPSAREQFF TGTGCCACCAGCAGCTTGGAGCCTAGCGCACGCGAGCAGTTCTTC
TRBJ1-6 13 TRBV7-2 once NA CASSYSGGAPLHF TGTGCCAGCAGCTATAGCGGGGGGGCACCCCTCCACTTT
TRBJ1-6 16 TRBV19 many NA CASSIEAQGMNSPLHF TGTGCCAGTAGTATAGAAGCCCAGGGGATGAATTCACCCCTCCACTTT
TRBJ2-7 16 TRBV7-2 NA NA CASSLGQGVRAYEQYF TGTGCCAGCAGCTTAGGGCAGGGTGTTAGGGCCTACGAGCAGTACTTC
TRBJ2-2 16 TRBV7-8 NA NA CASSLEGGRGAGGLFF TGTGCCAGCAGCTTAGAGGGGGGCCGGGGCGCCGGGGGGCTGTTCTTT
TRBJ2-3 14 TRBV5-1 NA NA CASSSQQGTDTQYF TGCGCCAGCAGCTCCCAACAGGGTACGGATACGCAGTATTTT
TRBJ1-6 16 TRBV19 many NA CASSIRRSSYNSPLHF TGTGCCAGTAGTATTAGGCGGAGCTCCTATAATTCACCCCTCCACTTT
TRBJ1-2 16 TRBV4-1 NA NA CASSQDRAETSYGYTF TGCGCCAGCAGCCAAGATCGGGCAGAGACTTCCTATGGCTACACCTTC
TRBJ1-6 13 TRBV24-1 NA NA CATSEHSLSPLHF TGTGCCACCAGTGAACACTCCCTATCACCCCTCCACTTT
TRBJ2-7 15 TRBV4-1 NA NA CASSPQGTDKYEQYF TGCGCCAGCAGCCCCCAAGGGACGGACAAATACGAGCAGTACTTC
TRBJ2-2 14 TRBV12-3/TRBV12-4 NA NA CASSFLGNTGELFF TGTGCCAGCAGTTTTTTGGGGAACACCGGGGAGCTGTTTTTT
TRBJ2-7 14 TRBV2 NA TRBD1 CASSSGTVSYEQYF TGTGCCAGCAGTTCCGGGACAGTGTCCTACGAGCAGTACTTC
TRBJ2-3 17 TRBV9 NA NA CASSPSGAGTSTDTQYF TGTGCCAGCAGCCCCTCGGGAGCGGGTACTAGCACAGATACGCAGTATTTT
TRBJ2-4 13 TRBV7-8 NA TRBD1 CASSSGTGNIQYF TGTGCCAGCAGCTCCGGGACAGGGAACATTCAGTACTTC
TRBJ2-7 15 TRBV6-1 many NA CASSESGEPAYEQYF TGTGCCAGCAGTGAATCGGGGGAGCCAGCCTACGAGCAGTACTTC
TRBJ1-1 14 TRBV5-8 many NA CASSPTGENTEAFF TGTGCCAGCAGCCCGACAGGCGAGAACACTGAAGCTTTCTTT
TRBJ2-5 16 TRBV15 many NA CATSRGKELYQETQYF TGTGCCACCAGCAGAGGAAAAGAGTTGTACCAAGAGACCCAGTACTTC
TRBJ1-2 15 TRBV25-1 once TRBD1 CASSDPLTGGYGYTF TGTGCCAGCAGTGACCCGCTGACAGGGGGTTATGGCTACACCTTC
TRBJ2-5 14 TRBV7-2 NA NA CASSLFFTGETQYF TGTGCCAGCAGCTTATTTTTTACCGGAGAGACCCAGTACTTC
TRBJ1-6 13 TRBV24-1 NA TRBD1 CATQDREASPLHF TGTGCCACCCAGGACAGGGAAGCTTCACCCCTCCACTTT
TRBJ2-1 12 TRBV12-3/TRBV12-4 NA NA CASSFRVNEQFF TGTGCCAGCAGTTTTCGGGTCAATGAGCAGTTCTTC
TRBJ2-7 12 TRBV29-1 few NA CSARTEAYEQYF TGCAGCGCCCGGACAGAAGCCTACGAGCAGTACTTC
TRBJ1-1 15 TRBV20-1 many NA CSARDSGRENTEAFF TGCAGTGCTAGAGATTCGGGCAGGGAGAACACTGAAGCTTTCTTT
TRBJ1-1 16 TRBV11-2 NA NA CASSFRSWGHHTEAFF TGTGCCAGCAGCTTCAGAAGCTGGGGACACCACACTGAAGCTTTCTTT
TRBJ1-1 11 TRBV25-1 NA NA CASVYRVAAFF TGTGCCAGCGTGTACAGGGTTGCGGCTTTCTTT
TRBJ1-2 13 TRBV29-1 NA TRBD1 CSVPGTDPHGYTF TGCAGCGTTCCCGGGACAGATCCTCATGGCTACACCTTC
TRBJ2-7 14 TRBV19 NA TRBD1 CASSDYPGGHEQYF TGTGCCAGTAGTGACTACCCAGGGGGTCACGAGCAGTACTTC
TRBJ2-4 14 TRBV20-1 NA NA CSARDPLAKNIQYF TGCAGTGCTAGAGATCCCCTAGCCAAAAACATTCAGTACTTC
TRBJ1-4 15 TRBV10-3 NA TRBD1 CAISESTGVVEKLFF TGTGCCATCAGTGAGTCGACAGGGGTAGTGGAAAAACTGTTTTTT
TRBJ2-3 12 TRBV7-9 NA NA CASSFITDTQYF TGTGCCAGCAGCTTCATCACAGATACGCAGTATTTT
TRBJ1-1 16 TRBV4-1 many NA CASSQVSGREDTEAFF TGCGCCAGCAGCCAAGTTAGCGGCAGGGAGGACACTGAAGCTTTCTTT
TRBJ1-2 14 TRBV4-1 NA NA CASSQGGGHYGYTF TGCGCCAGCAGCCAAGGGGGGGGCCACTATGGCTACACCTTC
TRBJ2-1 15 TRBV7-9 NA NA CASSHPVRGVDEQFF TGTGCCAGCAGCCACCCAGTGAGGGGGGTCGATGAGCAGTTCTTC
TRBJ2-6 19 TRBV7-9 NA NA CASSPPWFGHSSGANVLTF TGTGCCAGCAGCCCCCCGTGGTTCGGTCACAGCTCTGGGGCCAACGTCCTGACTTTC
TRBJ2-7 14 TRBV9 few TRBD1 CASSVVTGGDEQYF TGTGCCAGCAGCGTAGTGACAGGGGGCGACGAGCAGTACTTC
TRBJ1-1 14 TRBV28 NA TRBD1 CASRRGTGGTEAFF TGTGCCAGCAGGAGAGGGACAGGCGGCACTGAAGCTTTCTTT
TRBJ2-5 14 TRBV25-1 NA NA CASSFPGAKETQYF TGTGCCAGCAGTTTTCCAGGGGCGAAGGAGACCCAGTACTTC
TRBJ1-5 14 TRBV20-1 NA NA CSADSFYSNQPQHF TGCAGTGCGGACAGCTTCTATAGCAATCAGCCCCAGCATTTT
TRBJ2-7 15 TRBV15 NA TRBD1 CATSRETGDSYEQYF TGTGCCACCAGCAGAGAGACAGGGGACTCTTACGAGCAGTACTTC
TRBJ2-5 15 TRBV20-1 NA TRBD1 CSAYDRDRDQETQYF TGCAGTGCCTACGACCGGGACAGGGATCAAGAGACCCAGTACTTC
TRBJ1-2 17 TRBV7-9 NA TRBD1 CASSSQTGGFWFYGYTF TGTGCCAGCAGCTCCCAGACAGGGGGATTTTGGTTCTATGGCTACACCTTC
TRBJ2-3 14 TRBV7-9 NA NA CASSLNGVSDTQYF TGTGCCAGCAGCCTCAACGGGGTTTCAGATACGCAGTATTTT
TRBJ2-3 13 TRBV5-1 many NA CASSLLGWDTQYF TGCGCCAGCAGCTTGCTGGGTTGGGATACGCAGTATTTT
TRBJ1-1 14 TRBV19 NA TRBD1 CASRNGQGYTEAFF TGTGCCAGTAGAAACGGACAGGGGTACACTGAAGCTTTCTTT
TRBJ2-2 14 TRBV6-5 many NA CASSGGGGIGELFF TGTGCCAGCAGTGGGGGCGGGGGTATCGGGGAGCTGTTTTTT
TRBJ2-1 14 TRBV14 NA NA CASSEDTSYNEQFF TGTGCCAGCAGCGAGGACACCTCCTACAATGAGCAGTTCTTC
TRBJ2-2 13 TRBV6-5 many NA CASRWVGTGELFF TGTGCCAGCAGATGGGTAGGCACCGGGGAGCTGTTTTTT
TRBJ2-2 15 TRBV24-1 NA NA CATSEAPSDTGELLF TGTGCCACCAGTGAGGCCCCAAGCGACACCGGGGAGCTGCTTTTT